The next 24 T cell receptor beta chains were all read from a single sample in a study of PD-L1 blockade in urothelial cancer. Profiled with immunoSEQ multiplex PCR; TCRdb holds only in-frame clones, not every one. This sample carries approximately 100,000 clones, around 85% of them seen once, and the ten largest clones take roughly 2.3%. The starting material was PBMCs, obtained around atezolizumab (anti-PD-L1) treatment. The receptors stem from a man aged 50 to 59 with urothelial cancer.

This chain joins TRBV28 and TRBJ2-6; no firm D call. Trimming stripped 3 bases from V and 4 bases from J, with 10 bases between. This CDR3 comprises 15 residues. Germline V gene sequence: CDR1 MDHEN, CDR2 SYDVKM. The CDR3 sequence is CASSFHRSGANVLTF. Here the CDR3 DNA reads TGTGCCAGCAGTTTTCATCGGAGCGGGGCCAACGTCCTGACTTTC. The full variable domain, rest sourced from reference TRBV28 and TRBJ2-6, is DVKVTQSSRYLVKRTGEKVFLECVQDMDHENMFWYRQDPGLGLRLIYFSYDVKMKEKGDIPEGYSVSREKKERFSLILESASTNQTSMYLCASSFHRSGANVLTFGAGSRLTVL.

The J gene is TRBJ1-4, the V gene TRBV6-6; maybe TRBD1 (6 bases). The CDR3 length is 16 residues. Germline V CDR1 and CDR2: MNHNY, SVGAGI (reference sequence). V lost 3 bases and J 7 bases, leaving 18 bases between the germline ends. CDR3 coding DNA: TGTGCCAGCAGTTATCCCTGGACAGAATCTGGTGAAAAACTGTTTTTT. Translating gives CASSYPWTESGEKLFF.

V gene TRBV2 combines with J gene TRBJ1-4, with D perhaps TRBD1 (6 bases). Germline V gene data show CDR1 as SNHLY and CDR2 as FYNNEI. The CDR3 contains 14 residues. Trimming pared 3 bases from V and 5 bases from J, leaving 10 bases between. The CDR3 bases are TGTGCCAGCAGTGACAGGGGTCCAAATGAAAAACTGTTTTTT. Amino acids: CASSDRGPNEKLFF.

The V and J genes are TRBV28 and TRBJ1-2; 9 nucleotides align to TRBD1. With 10 bases clipped from V and 7 bases from J, the junction kept 16 bases outside the gene matches. The germline CDR1 and CDR2 sequences are MDHEN and SYDVKM. The CDR3 consists of 15 residues. CDR3 DNA sequence: TGTGCCACCAGAGGGGGACAGGGTAACCCTAGTGGCTACACCTTC. Amino acids: CATRGGQGNPSGYTF.

This clone was seen only once. V is TRBV4-1 and J is TRBJ2-2; 11 positions match TRBD2. This CDR3 has 15 residues. V gave up 6 bases and J gave up 5 bases; unmatched junction bases: 5. Germline V gene lookup returns CDR1 MGHRA and CDR2 YSYEKL. This CDR3 is CASRLAGDGTGELFF. CDR3 coding DNA: TGCGCCAGCAGACTAGCGGGAGATGGTACCGGGGAGCTGTTTTTT.

This sequence joins TRBV6-1 and TRBJ2-2, with D possibly TRBD1 on 5 matching bases. CDR3 length equals 15 residues. V was pared by 6 bases and J by 2 bases, with 13 bases between. Looked up from germline, CDR1 is MNHNS and CDR2 is SASEGT. The CDR3 sequence: CASRFTQVNTGELFF. The CDR3 DNA follows: TGTGCCAGCAGGTTTACACAGGTTAACACCGGGGAGCTGTTTTTT.

Only a few counts were recorded for this clone. This rearrangement joins TRBV30 to TRBJ1-1, with D perhaps TRBD1 (5 bases). The length of the CDR3 is 13 residues. V lost 3 bases and J lost 4, with 12 bases in between. Germline V gives CDR1 GTSNPN, CDR2 SVGIG (reference sequence). The CDR3 sequence: CAWRGLGSTEAFF. DNA of the CDR3: TGTGCCTGGAGGGGACTGGGAAGCACTGAAGCTTTCTTT.

V usage is TRBV15 and J usage is TRBJ2-1; D might be TRBD2 (6 bases). With 0 bases removed from V and 9 bases from J, the gap between germline ends came to 15 bases. The CDR3 length is 15 residues. Germline lookup yields CDR1 LNHNV and CDR2 YYDKDF (reference sequence). The chain's CDR3 is CATSRDRGISGEQFF. CDR3 bases: TGTGCCACCAGCAGAGATCGCGGGATTTCTGGTGAGCAGTTCTTC.

The chain combines TRBV19 with TRBJ1-1; the D is unclear. Germline CDR1 and CDR2: LNHDA and SQIVND (reference sequence). The V end lost 4 bases, the J end lost 6 bases, and 9 bases lay between the germline ends. CDR3 size: 12 residues. The CDR3 DNA is TGTGCCAGTAGTACCCACCCGGCTGAAGCTTTCTTT. Translating gives CASSTHPAEAFF.

CDR3 loop: CASKPIAGGPKTQYF. CDR3 DNA: TGTGCCAGCAAACCTATAGCGGGAGGGCCCAAGACCCAGTACTTC. This rearrangement joins TRBV7-2 to TRBJ2-5; 11 positions match TRBD2. The CDR3 consists of 15 residues. Germline lookup yields CDR1 SGHTA and CDR2 FQGNSA. V was clipped by 7 bases and J by 6 bases; unmatched bases: 10.

V and J are TRBV11-2 and TRBJ2-7; TRBD2 agrees at 12 bases. The junction had 5 bases not matched to a gene; V was cut back by 4 bases and J by 1 base. The CDR3 contains 16 residues. The germline V gene has CDR1 SGHAT and CDR2 FQNNGV. In DNA form, the CDR3 reads TGTGCCAGCAGCTCCCAGACTAGCGGGGGTTCCTACGAGCAGTACTTC. This sequence encodes CASSSQTSGGSYEQYF.

J is TRBJ1-2 and V is TRBV28; TRBD1 is a possible D gene (6 bases). The CDR3 sequence is 14 residues long. CDR1 and CDR2 from the germline V gene are MDHEN and SYDVKM. V dropped 6 bases and J dropped 0 bases, with 11 bases sitting between them. The CDR3 sequence is CASREQGSNYGYTF. The DNA of the CDR3 is TGTGCCAGCAGGGAACAGGGATCTAACTATGGCTACACCTTC.

The chain combines TRBV27 with TRBJ2-1; no reliable D call. This CDR3 has 12 amino acids. V lost 4 bases, J lost 9 bases, and 10 bases lay in between. Germline assignment: CDR1 MNHEY and CDR2 SMNVEV (reference sequence). CDR3 bases: TGTGCCAGCAGTTCCCCCTACGGTGAGCAGTTCTTC. This sequence encodes CASSSPYGEQFF.

This clone was seen once. This sequence joins TRBV11-3 and TRBJ2-5, with TRBD2 as a possible D gene (7 bases). The CDR3 sequence is 16 residues long. Deletions cut 5 bases from V and 5 bases from J, with 21 bases between. Germline V CDR1 and CDR2: SGHNT, YENEEA. CDR3: CASSVGEGGGAETQYF. CDR3 in DNA: TGTGCCAGCAGCGTGGGGGAGGGGGGAGGAGCGGAGACCCAGTACTTC.

The chain combines TRBV27 with TRBJ2-5, with 7 bases matching TRBD1. Germline V lookup: CDR1 MNHEY, CDR2 SMNVEV (reference sequence). V lost 5 bases, J lost 1 base, and 7 bases stayed unmatched. This CDR3 contains 15 residues. This CDR3 is CASSLRGQSQETQYF. CDR3 nucleotides: TGTGCCAGCAGTCTAAGGGGACAGAGCCAAGAGACCCAGTACTTC.

This chain links TRBV5-6 with TRBJ1-2; D gene ambiguous. V was pared by 3 bases and J by 1 base, with 10 bases between. This CDR3 has 14 amino acids. Germline CDR1 and CDR2: SGHDT and YYEEEE. The DNA of the CDR3 is TGTGCCAGCAGCTACATCTCGAATAACTATGGCTACACCTTC. This gives the protein CASSYISNNYGYTF. The full variable domain, completed using reference TRBV5-6 and TRBJ1-2, is DAGVTQSPTHLIKTRGQQVTLRCSPKSGHDTVSWYQQALGQGPQFIFQYYEEEERQRGNFPDRFSGHQFPNYSSELNVNALLLGDSALYLCASSYISNNYGYTFGSGTRLTVV.

The genes are TRBV28 and TRBJ1-4; no firm D call. This CDR3 is built from 15 residues. Germline V gene lookup returns CDR1 MDHEN and CDR2 SYDVKM. V was shortened by 5 bases and J by 4 bases, with 14 bases between the two germline ends. CDR3 nucleotide sequence: TGTGCCAGCAGTACCGTGGAGGGTAATAATGAAAAACTGTTTTTT. Protein product: CASSTVEGNNEKLFF.

The chain is built from TRBV28 and TRBJ2-1, with D unclear. This CDR3 comprises 12 residues. The V and J ends lost 4 bases and 5 bases respectively, with 6 bases between them. Germline assignment: CDR1 MDHEN and CDR2 SYDVKM. The CDR3 spells CASSSRDNEQFF. The CDR3 DNA reads TGTGCCAGCAGTTCCCGGGACAATGAGCAGTTCTTC.

Worth noting for this clone: The junction does not match germline at one end; this may be a read error. This chain links TRBV9 with TRBJ2-1; D might be TRBD1 (6 bases). CDR3 size: 16 residues. Germline V gene data show CDR1 as SGDLS and CDR2 as YYNGEE. DNA for the CDR3: TGTGCCAGCAGCTCCACACCCGGGACAACCTATAATGAGCAGTTCTTC. Amino acids: CASSSTPGTTYNEQFF.

This sequence joins TRBV18 and TRBJ2-1, with 11 bases fitting TRBD2. The V gene's germline CDR1 is KGHSH and CDR2 LQKENI. J lost 6 bases, V lost 3 bases, and 4 bases had no gene match. The CDR3 spans 15 residues. CDR3: CASSPTGTSGNEQFF. CDR3 coding DNA: TGTGCCAGCTCACCCACAGGGACTAGCGGCAATGAGCAGTTCTTC.

The genes are TRBV10-3 and TRBJ2-7, with TRBD2 identical over 8 bases. The CDR3 runs 15 residues. Germline trimming cut 3 bases from V and 7 bases from J; bases unmatched to any gene: 11. Per the germline V gene, CDR1 is ENHRY and CDR2 is SYGVKD. Here the CDR3 reads CAISEQGLGLGEQYF. CDR3 DNA: TGTGCCATCAGTGAACAGGGACTAGGGTTGGGGGAGCAGTACTTC.

This chain uses TRBV10-3 with TRBJ2-1; 9 bases fit TRBD2. The V and J ends lost 3 bases and 4 bases, in that order; junction bases with no gene match: 4. CDR1 and CDR2 from the germline V gene are ENHRY and SYGVKD. This CDR3 spans 15 amino acids. Written as DNA, the CDR3 is TGTGCCATCAGTGATAGGCGGGAGGGATACAATGAGCAGTTCTTC. Its translation is CAISDRREGYNEQFF.

The count of this clone is one. V is TRBV5-1 and J is TRBJ2-5; TRBD1 might be the D (6 bases). Deletions cut 2 bases from V and 2 bases from J, with 10 bases between. Germline assignment: CDR1 SGHRS and CDR2 YFSETQ. The CDR3 totals 14 residues. CDR3 in DNA: TGCGCCAGCAGCTTTGGGACACTACAAGAGACCCAGTACTTC. It specifies CASSFGTLQETQYF.

In DNA, the CDR3 is TGTGCCAGCAGCGTAGGTTCTGCGGGGCATCCGGCCCAGTACTTC. Its translation is CASSVGSAGHPAQYF. This chain links TRBV9 with TRBJ2-5, with D perhaps TRBD2 (6 bases). This CDR3 is built from 15 residues. Between the trimmed V and J ends, which lost 0 bases and 9 bases, there was a span of 18 bases. Germline CDR1 reads SGDLS; CDR2 reads YYNGEE. Based on the CDR3 plus reference TRBV9 and TRBJ2-5, the full variable domain is DSGVTQTPKHLITATGQRVTLRCSPRSGDLSVYWYQQSLDQGLQFLIQYYNGEERAKGNILERFSAQQFPDLHSELNLSSLELGDSALYFCASSVGSAGHPAQYFGPGTRLLVL.